The entry that follows covers one T cell receptor (beta chain) sequence. Its antigen remains unidentified. A much larger clone differs by one base, so this may be a read error. Notes on the study in general: The TCR gene usage of tumor memory CD4+ T cells clustered together with blood and lymph node memory CD4+ cells and with lymph node naive CD4+ cells. Tumor Tregs overlapped most with tumor, then blood, naive CD4+ cells. Under 2.3% of tumor Treg sequences matched blood Tregs or memory cells.

Adaptor-ligated barcode primers were used to amplify TRBV12-4/TRBJ1-2 clonotypes. MiXCR, applied by TCRdb to the multiplex PCR reads, yields one record per CDR3 protein. The data contain roughly 2,000 distinct CDR3 sequences, around a sixth of them singletons. Tregs were sorted as CD4+CD25+CD127-/low cells. Trimming took 8 bases from V and 9 from J, leaving 16 bases between them. The CDR3 spans 12 residues. V gene TRBV12-3 or TRBV12-4 combines with J gene TRBJ1-2; no definite D call. The sequenced sample was Tregs sorted from blood. The TCR comes from a female donor with breast cancer. In nucleotides, the CDR3 is TGTGCCAGCCCGAACGGTTATGAGAGCTACACCTTC. Protein product: CASPNGYESYTF.